This T cell receptor beta chain was identified in a study of T cell responses to AZD1222 COVID-19 vaccine. Findings and limits, study-wide: Repertoire sampling occurred only after the peak T cell response.

Notes on this clone: Antigen specificity is unknown.

Measured with immunoSEQ multiplex PCR; TCRdb has only the in-frame clones, and not every one. The sample includes about 55,000 clones, about 90% seen only once; the top ten take about 15%. The ends lost 0 bases at V and 9 bases at J; junction bases unmatched: 15. Germline CDR1 is LGHDT and CDR2 is YNNKEL (reference sequence). This CDR3 is 18 amino acids long. The chain has TRBV3-1 (or the pseudogene TRBV3-2) and TRBJ2-1; 9 nucleotides match TRBD2. The source of this sequence is an adult in good health. Material: peripheral blood, obtained on day 0 of AZD1222 vaccination. CDR3 sequence: CASSQEGGISGSVGEQFF. The CDR3 DNA follows: TGTGCCAGCAGCCAAGAAGGTGGGATTAGCGGGAGTGTAGGTGAGCAGTTCTTC.